What follows is one TCR beta chain and its context. One end of the junction does not line up with germline, which may come from a read error. The authors drew 7.5 to 10 milliliters of peripheral blood from each donor. Germline values: CDR1 KGHDR, CDR2 SFDVKD. This CDR3 region has 15 residues. The data derive from a study of blood T cells in healthy people across ages. Alongside a J-beta primer mix, a sample-barcoded 5' primer served in a second PCR lasting about 7 to 11 cycles. There were at least 2.5 million CDR3-containing paired-end reads obtained from each sample. MiXCR, applied by TCRdb to the 5' RACE reads, yields one record per CDR3 protein. The data hold 1.5 million to 2 million distinct CDR3 sequences, with 28% observed a single time.

The TCR originated in a woman aged 25 to 39 in good health. The sequencing input was blood. J is TRBJ2-4 and V is TRBV24-1; 8 nucleotides align to TRBD2. The CDR3 sequence: CAASDSGGTENIQYF. As DNA, the CDR3 is TGTGCCGCCAGTGATTCGGGAGGGACGGAAAACATTCAGTACTTC.